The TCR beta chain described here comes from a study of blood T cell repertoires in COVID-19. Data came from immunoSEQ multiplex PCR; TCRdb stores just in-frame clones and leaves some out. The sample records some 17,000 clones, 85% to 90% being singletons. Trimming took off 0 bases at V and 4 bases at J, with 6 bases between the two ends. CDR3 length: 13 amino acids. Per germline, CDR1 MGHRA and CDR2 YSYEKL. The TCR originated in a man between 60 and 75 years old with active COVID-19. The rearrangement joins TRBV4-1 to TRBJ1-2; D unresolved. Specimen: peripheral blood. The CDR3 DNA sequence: TGCGCCAGCAGCCAAGACGGTTCCTATGGCTACACCTTC. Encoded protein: CASSQDGSYGYTF.